Following are 6 T cell receptor beta chains from one sample sequenced in a study of radiation and T cells in renal cell carcinoma. Time point specified: baseline pretreatment blood. Treatment defined: 15 Gy SBRT to primary tumor, nephrectomy 4 weeks later. The assay was immunoSEQ multiplex PCR, and TCRdb's table has in-frame clones only and misses some. This sample carries 130,000 to 150,000 clones, around nine tenths of them seen once, and the ten largest clones take around 12%. This specimen consisted of blood, obtained from a patient whose treatment included radiotherapy and nephrectomy. These receptors came from a woman aged 45-65 years with renal cell carcinoma.

This clone was seen a handful of times. This sequence joins TRBV30 and TRBJ1-2; 10 bases align to TRBD1. The CDR3 has 13 residues. J lost 6 bases, V lost 5 bases, and 6 bases had no gene match. In germline, CDR1 is GTSNPN, CDR2 SVGIG (reference sequence). The CDR3: CAWLGTGENGYTF. The CDR3 DNA follows: TGTGCCTGGCTCGGGACAGGGGAAAATGGCTACACCTTC.

The V call is TRBV6-5, the J call TRBJ2-3; the D is unclear. The CDR3 consists of 13 residues. Germline V gene lookup returns CDR1 MNHEY and CDR2 SVGAGI. V lost 5 bases and J lost 2, with 8 bases in between. As DNA, the CDR3 is TGTGCCAGCAGTCCTGGTCCCACAGATACGCAGTATTTT. The encoded protein is CASSPGPTDTQYF.

V usage is TRBV2 and J usage is TRBJ1-2; TRBD1 might be the D (5 bases). Germline V gene data show CDR1 as SNHLY and CDR2 as FYNNEI. CDR3 size: 16 residues. V was trimmed by 7 bases and J by 0 bases, leaving 18 bases between them. The CDR3 spells CASTPRRAQANYGYTF. The CDR3 DNA reads as TGTGCCAGCACCCCGAGGAGGGCACAGGCTAACTATGGCTACACCTTC. Using reference TRBV2 and TRBJ1-2 for the parts outside the CDR3, the full variable domain is EPEVTQTPSHQVTQMGQEVILRCVPISNHLYFYWYRQILGQKVEFLVSFYNNEISEKSEIFDDQFSVERPDGSNFTLKIRSTKLEDSAMYFCASTPRRAQANYGYTFGSGTRLTVV.

The chain employs TRBV5-1 and TRBJ2-1, with TRBD2 matching 10 bases. Germline CDR1 SGHRS, CDR2 YFSETQ. The junction had 5 bases not matched to a gene; V was cut back by 1 base and J by 10 bases. The CDR3 consists of 14 residues. The CDR3 region has the DNA TGCGCCAGCAGCTTGACTAGCGGGAACCAAGAGCAGTTCTTC. Its protein is CASSLTSGNQEQFF.

The chain joins TRBV5-6 to TRBJ2-1; D gene uncertain. The CDR3 is made up of 13 amino acids. Germline assignment: CDR1 SGHDT and CDR2 YYEEEE. V dropped 2 bases and J dropped 9 bases, with 12 bases sitting between them. The CDR3 nucleotides are TGTGCCAGCAGCTTAACTCAGATCGGTGAGCAGTTCTTC. Translation: CASSLTQIGEQFF.

This rearrangement joins TRBV30 to TRBJ1-1; D perhaps matches TRBD1 (5 bases). The CDR3 consists of 13 residues. CDR1 is GTSNPN and CDR2 is SVGIG in the germline V gene (reference sequence). V lost 2 bases, J lost 4 bases, and 11 bases lay in between. This chain's CDR3 is CAWSLQVGTEAFF. The DNA of the CDR3 is TGTGCCTGGAGTCTACAGGTGGGCACTGAAGCTTTCTTT.